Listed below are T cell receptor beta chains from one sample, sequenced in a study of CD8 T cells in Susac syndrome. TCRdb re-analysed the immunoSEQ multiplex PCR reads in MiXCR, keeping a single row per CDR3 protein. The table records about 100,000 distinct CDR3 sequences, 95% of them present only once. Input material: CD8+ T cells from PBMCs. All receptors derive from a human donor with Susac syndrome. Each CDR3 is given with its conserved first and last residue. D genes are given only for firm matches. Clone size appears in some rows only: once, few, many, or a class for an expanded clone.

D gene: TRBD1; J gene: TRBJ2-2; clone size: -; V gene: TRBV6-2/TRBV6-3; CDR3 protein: CASRKGTANTGELFF; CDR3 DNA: TGTGCCAGCAGAAAAGGGACAGCCAACACCGGGGAGCTGTTTTTT
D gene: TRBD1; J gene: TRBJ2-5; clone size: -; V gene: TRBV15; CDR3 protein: CATNRGKETQYF; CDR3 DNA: TGTGCCACTAACAGGGGTAAGGAGACCCAGTACTTC
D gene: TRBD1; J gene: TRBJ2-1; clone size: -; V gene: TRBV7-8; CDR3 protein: CASSQTGRPYNEQFF; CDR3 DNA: TGTGCCAGCAGCCAGACAGGGCGCCCCTACAATGAGCAGTTCTTC
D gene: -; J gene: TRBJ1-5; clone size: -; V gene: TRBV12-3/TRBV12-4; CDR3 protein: CASRNSGEGNQPQHF; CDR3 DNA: TGTGCCAGCAGAAATTCAGGGGAAGGGAATCAGCCCCAGCATTTT
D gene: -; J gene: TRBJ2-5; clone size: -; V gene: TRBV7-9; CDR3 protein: CASIPPGVETQYF; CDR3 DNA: TGTGCCAGCATCCCCCCAGGGGTAGAGACCCAGTACTTC
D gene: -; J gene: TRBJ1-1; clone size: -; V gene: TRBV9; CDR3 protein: CASSVESGTTAFF; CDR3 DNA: TGTGCCAGCAGCGTAGAGTCGGGGACAACGGCTTTCTTT
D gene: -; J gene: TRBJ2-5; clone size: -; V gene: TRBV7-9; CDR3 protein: CASRPGLQETQYF; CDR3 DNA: TGTGCCAGCAGACCCGGCCTCCAAGAGACCCAGTACTTC
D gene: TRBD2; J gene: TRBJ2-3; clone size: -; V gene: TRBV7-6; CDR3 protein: CASSPTSGRTTDTQYF; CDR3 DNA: TGTGCCAGCAGCCCCACTAGCGGCCGGACCACAGATACGCAGTATTTT
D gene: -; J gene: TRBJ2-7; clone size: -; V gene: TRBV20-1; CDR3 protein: CSARGGSGRGASYEQYF; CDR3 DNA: TGCAGTGCTAGAGGTGGTAGCGGAAGAGGGGCTTCCTACGAGCAGTACTTC
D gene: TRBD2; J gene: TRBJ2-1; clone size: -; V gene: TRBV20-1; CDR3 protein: CSARQNSGNEQFF; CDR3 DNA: TGCAGTGCTAGACAGAATAGCGGGAATGAGCAGTTCTTC
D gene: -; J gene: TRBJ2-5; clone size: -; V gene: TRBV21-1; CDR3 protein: CASSESGRRETQYF; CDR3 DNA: TGTGCCAGCAGCGAATCGGGTAGGAGGGAGACCCAGTACTTC
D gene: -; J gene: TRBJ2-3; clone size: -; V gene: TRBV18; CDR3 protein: CASSPRTRTDTQYF; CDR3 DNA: TGTGCCAGCTCACCACGGACCCGCACAGATACGCAGTATTTT
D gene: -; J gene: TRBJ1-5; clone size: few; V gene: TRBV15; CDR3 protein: CATSRDPDQPQHF; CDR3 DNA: TGTGCCACCAGCAGAGATCCGGATCAGCCCCAGCATTTT
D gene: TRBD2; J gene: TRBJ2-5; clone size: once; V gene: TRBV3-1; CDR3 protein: CASSRPQGTSGETQYF; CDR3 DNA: TGTGCCAGCAGCAGGCCCCAAGGGACTAGCGGGGAGACCCAGTACTTC
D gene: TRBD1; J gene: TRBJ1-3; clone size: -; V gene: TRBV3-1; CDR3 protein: CASSQDTGVFTIYF; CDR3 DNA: TGTGCCAGCAGCCAGGATACAGGGGTTTTCACCATATATTTT
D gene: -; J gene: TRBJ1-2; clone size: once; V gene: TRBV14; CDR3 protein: CASSHSEWYGYTF; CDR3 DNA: TGTGCCAGCAGCCATTCGGAATGGTATGGCTACACCTTC
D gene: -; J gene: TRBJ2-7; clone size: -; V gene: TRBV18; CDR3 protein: CASSPATPGRLGEQYF; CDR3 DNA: TGTGCCAGCTCACCAGCTACGCCCGGGAGACTGGGGGAGCAGTACTTC
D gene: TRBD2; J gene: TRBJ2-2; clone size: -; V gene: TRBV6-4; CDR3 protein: CASGTSGETGELFF; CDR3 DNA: TGTGCCAGTGGGACTAGCGGGGAGACCGGGGAGCTGTTTTTT
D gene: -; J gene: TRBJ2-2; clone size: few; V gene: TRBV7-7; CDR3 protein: CASSADTGELFF; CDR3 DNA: TGTGCTAGCAGCGCCGACACCGGGGAGCTGTTTTTT
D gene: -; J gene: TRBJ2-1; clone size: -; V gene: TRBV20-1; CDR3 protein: CSAGGGIAGSYNEQFF; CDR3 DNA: TGCAGTGCGGGAGGCGGGATCGCCGGGTCCTACAATGAGCAGTTCTTC
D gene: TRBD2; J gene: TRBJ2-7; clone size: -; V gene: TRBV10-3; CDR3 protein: CAIQGTSGGYEQYF; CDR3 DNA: TGTGCCATCCAGGGGACTAGCGGGGGCTACGAGCAGTACTTC
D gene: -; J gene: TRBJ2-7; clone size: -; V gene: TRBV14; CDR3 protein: CASSSIYTSYEQYF; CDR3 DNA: TGTGCCAGCAGCTCCATTTATACTTCCTACGAGCAGTACTTC
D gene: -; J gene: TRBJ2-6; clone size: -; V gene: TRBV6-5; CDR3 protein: CASGHSGANVLTF; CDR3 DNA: TGTGCCAGCGGACACTCTGGGGCCAACGTCCTGACTTTC
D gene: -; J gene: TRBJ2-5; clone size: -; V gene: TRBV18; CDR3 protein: CASSRVPETQYF; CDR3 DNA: TGTGCCAGCTCACGAGTTCCAGAGACCCAGTACTTC
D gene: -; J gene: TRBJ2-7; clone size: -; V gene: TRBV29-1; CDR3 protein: CSVGGGNYEQYF; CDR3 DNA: TGCAGCGTTGGCGGCGGAAACTACGAGCAGTACTTC
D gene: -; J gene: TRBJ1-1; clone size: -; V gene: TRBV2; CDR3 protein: CASRETRDNTEAFF; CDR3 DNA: TGTGCCAGCAGGGAGACCAGGGATAACACTGAAGCTTTCTTT
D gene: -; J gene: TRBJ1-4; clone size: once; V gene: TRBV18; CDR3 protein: CASSPETKNEKLFF; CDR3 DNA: TGTGCCAGCTCACCAGAGACTAAGAATGAAAAACTGTTTTTT
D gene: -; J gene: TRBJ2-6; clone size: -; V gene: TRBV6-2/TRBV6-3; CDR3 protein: CASSPGAPTSGANVLTF; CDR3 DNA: TGTGCCAGCAGCCCGGGAGCCCCCACCTCTGGGGCCAACGTCCTGACTTTC
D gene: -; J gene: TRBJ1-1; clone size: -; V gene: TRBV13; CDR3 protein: CASHQEGGLYTEAFF; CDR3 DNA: TGTGCCAGCCACCAAGAAGGGGGGCTGTACACTGAAGCTTTCTTT
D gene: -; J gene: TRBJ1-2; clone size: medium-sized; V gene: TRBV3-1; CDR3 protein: CASSQTGSDGYTF; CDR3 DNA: TGTGCCAGCAGTCAAACAGGGTCGGACGGCTACACCTTC
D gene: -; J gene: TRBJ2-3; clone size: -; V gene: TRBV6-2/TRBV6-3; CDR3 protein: CASSYHTTGRGGTDTQYF; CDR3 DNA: TGTGCCAGCAGTTACCACACCACGGGGCGTGGGGGCACAGATACGCAGTATTTT
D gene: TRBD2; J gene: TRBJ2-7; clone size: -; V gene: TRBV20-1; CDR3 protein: CSAPQLGGGGADEQYF; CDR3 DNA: TGCAGTGCTCCACAATTAGGTGGGGGGGGAGCTGACGAGCAGTACTTC
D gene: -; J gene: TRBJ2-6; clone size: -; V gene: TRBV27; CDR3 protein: CASSPLTDAGANVLTF; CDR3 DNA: TGTGCCAGCAGTCCCCTGACAGACGCTGGGGCCAACGTCCTGACTTTC
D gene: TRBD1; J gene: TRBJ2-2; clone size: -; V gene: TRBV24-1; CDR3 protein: CATSDPDRAGELFF; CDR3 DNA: TGTGCCACCAGTGACCCTGACAGGGCTGGGGAGCTGTTTTTT
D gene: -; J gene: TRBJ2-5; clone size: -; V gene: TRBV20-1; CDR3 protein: CSALRRQGGAETQYF; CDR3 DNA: TGCAGTGCCCTCCGGAGGCAAGGCGGGGCAGAGACCCAGTACTTC
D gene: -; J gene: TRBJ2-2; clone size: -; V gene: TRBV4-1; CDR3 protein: CASSPDPAGELFF; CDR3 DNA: TGCGCCAGCAGCCCGGACCCTGCCGGGGAGCTGTTTTTT
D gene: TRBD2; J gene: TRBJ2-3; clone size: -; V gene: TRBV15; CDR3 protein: CATSNPGGATDTQYF; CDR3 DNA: TGTGCCACCAGCAACCCGGGAGGGGCCACAGATACGCAGTATTTT
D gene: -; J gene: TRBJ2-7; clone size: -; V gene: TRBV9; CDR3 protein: CASSDGTLNYEQYF; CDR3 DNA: TGTGCCAGCAGCGATGGGACATTAAACTACGAGCAGTACTTC
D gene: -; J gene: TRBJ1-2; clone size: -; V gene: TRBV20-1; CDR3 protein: CSAFGTNYGYTF; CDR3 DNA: TGCAGTGCTTTCGGCACCAACTATGGCTACACCTTC
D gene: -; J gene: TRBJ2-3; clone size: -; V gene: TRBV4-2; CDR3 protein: CASSQDIAAGPDTQYF; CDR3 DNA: TGTGCCAGCAGCCAAGATATAGCGGCGGGCCCAGATACGCAGTATTTT
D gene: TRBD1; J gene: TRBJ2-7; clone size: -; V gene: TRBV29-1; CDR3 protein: CSVEGTRGTQYF; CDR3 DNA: TGCAGCGTTGAAGGTACCAGGGGGACGCAGTACTTC
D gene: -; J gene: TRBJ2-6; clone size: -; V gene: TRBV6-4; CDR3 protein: CASSDSTASGANVLTF; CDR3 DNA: TGTGCCAGCAGTGACTCGACGGCCTCTGGGGCCAACGTCCTGACTTTC
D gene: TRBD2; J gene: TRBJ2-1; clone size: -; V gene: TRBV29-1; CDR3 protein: CSVVLAGGLSYNEQFF; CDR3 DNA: TGCAGCGTTGTCTTGGCGGGAGGGCTTTCCTACAATGAGCAGTTCTTC
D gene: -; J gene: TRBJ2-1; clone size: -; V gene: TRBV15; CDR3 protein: CATSRERGVGDNEQFF; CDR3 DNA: TGTGCCACCAGCAGAGAGAGGGGGGTCGGGGACAATGAGCAGTTCTTC
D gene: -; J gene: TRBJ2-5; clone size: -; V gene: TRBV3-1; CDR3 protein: CASTGDMKTQYF; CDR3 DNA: TGTGCCAGCACAGGGGACATGAAGACCCAGTACTTC
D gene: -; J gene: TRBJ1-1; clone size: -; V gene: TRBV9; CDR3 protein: CASSVVSYTEAFF; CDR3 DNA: TGTGCCAGCAGCGTAGTCTCCTACACTGAAGCTTTCTTT
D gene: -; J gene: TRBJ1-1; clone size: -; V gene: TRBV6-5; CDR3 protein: CATRGALNTEAFF; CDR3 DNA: TGTGCCACCCGAGGGGCCCTCAACACTGAAGCTTTCTTT
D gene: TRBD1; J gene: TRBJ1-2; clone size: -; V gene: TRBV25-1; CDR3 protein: CASSDSLTGGTSYTF; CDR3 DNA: TGTGCCAGCAGTGACTCCCTGACAGGGGGCACCAGCTACACCTTC